This T cell receptor (beta chain) was recovered during a study of early stage breast cancer tumors. Study-wide background: Most invasive tumors, about 80% of the 16, were ER+/PR+/HER2-.

This clone came up a few times. Its antigen remains unidentified. Repertoires were generated with immunoSEQ multiplex PCR, while TCRdb's copy carries only in-frame clones and drops some. This table has roughly 60,000 clones, more than 60% appearing once. Whole-study findings and limits: Unsorted bulk genomic DNA sequencing lacked pairing and functional marker data. Blood repertoires resembled normal breast more than tumor. Compared with adjacent normal breast, tumors showed roughly 2.5-fold denser, more clonal T cells.

This CDR3 spans 14 amino acids. The germline gives CDR1 LNHDA, CDR2 SQIVND (reference sequence). Trimming took 6 bases from V and 2 from J; bases not matched to a gene: 6. This TCR came from a person aged 30-39 years with breast cancer. V gene TRBV19 combines with J gene TRBJ1-2, with 7 bases fitting TRBD1. The sequenced sample was blood. The CDR3 here is CASSRSRGNYGYTF. The CDR3 nucleotides are TGTGCCAGTAGCCGAAGCAGGGGGAACTATGGCTACACCTTC.